This T cell receptor (beta chain) derives from a study of T cell responses to AZD1222 COVID-19 vaccine. Turning to this clone: What it binds is unknown.

Whole-study findings and limits: Compared with day 0, the breadth and depth of the Spike-specific TCR repertoire rose significantly after two doses of AZD1222. Nearly half of the spike-specific TCRs reportedly recognize variant regions that carry no mutations.

Per germline, CDR1 LGHDT and CDR2 YNNKEL (reference sequence). This CDR3 contains 14 residues. Trimming shortened V by 7 bases and J by 5 bases, and 17 bases separated the two germline ends. Produced via immunoSEQ multiplex PCR; TCRdb's table is partial and in-frame only. The profile covers 95,000 to 150,000 clones, with approximately 85% appearing a single time and roughly 9% taken by the ten largest. The TCR comes from an adult in good health. The chain uses TRBV3-1 (or the pseudogene TRBV3-2) and TRBJ1-1; D is unresolved. This sample comprised peripheral blood, obtained on day 0 of AZD1222 vaccination. Written as DNA, the CDR3 is TGTGCCAGCACACTAGGGTGGGGTTGGACTGAAGCTTTCTTT. It is translated as CASTLGWGWTEAFF.